This entry lists 20 T cell receptor beta chains sequenced from one sample in a study of blood T cells in healthy people across ages. It was with a sample-barcoded 5' primer and a J-beta primer mix that a second PCR of about 6 to 12 cycles was run. TCRdb fed the 5' RACE reads into MiXCR, producing one record per CDR3 protein. The table has roughly 800,000 distinct CDR3 sequences, 55% to 75% seen once. Sequenced sample: blood. All receptors come from a man aged 25 to 40 in good health.

This chain links TRBV12-3 or TRBV12-4 with TRBJ2-3; D call uncertain. Trimming left V 8 bases short and J 0 bases short, with 9 bases between. The CDR3 loop spans 13 amino acids. The CDR3 protein is CASRLVSTDTQYF. The DNA for the CDR3 is TGTGCCAGCCGCCTAGTGAGCACAGATACGCAGTATTTT.

The rearrangement uses TRBV11-2 and TRBJ1-2; D possibly corresponds to TRBD1 (6 bases). CDR1 SGHAT and CDR2 FQNNGV come from the germline V gene. CDR3 size: 16 residues. V was shortened by 1 base and J by 4 bases, with 16 bases between the two germline ends. The CDR3 loop reads CASSLGRGGLVYGYTF. CDR3 DNA sequence: TGTGCCAGCAGCTTAGGGAGGGGGGGGCTCGTCTATGGCTACACCTTC.

The chain links TRBV20-1 to TRBJ2-1; 10 bases are shared with TRBD2. With V trimmed by 5 bases and J by 5 bases, 18 bases remained unmatched. The CDR3 has 18 amino acids. Germline assignment: CDR1 DFQATT and CDR2 SNEGSKA (reference sequence). The CDR3 sequence is CSAPRLESLAGENNEQFF. DNA of the CDR3: TGCAGTGCTCCCCGGTTGGAGAGTCTAGCGGGAGAAAACAATGAGCAGTTCTTC.

The genes are TRBV12-3 or TRBV12-4 and TRBJ2-3; 8 nucleotides line up with TRBD1. This CDR3 has 16 residues. The V and J ends lost 1 base and 1 base, in that order; junction bases with no gene match: 4. CDR3 coding DNA: TGTGCCAGCAGTTTAGGGCAGGGGGCTGGCACAGATACGCAGTATTTT. The encoded protein is CASSLGQGAGTDTQYF.

This clonotype was detected a few times. The chain links TRBV29-1 to TRBJ2-1, with TRBD2 matching over 14 bases. The CDR3 spans 15 residues. The germline gives CDR1 SQVTM, CDR2 ANQGSEA. After removal of 7 bases from V and 4 bases from J, the junction contained 6 bases not matched to a gene. As DNA, the CDR3 is TGCAGCGCCTGGGGACTAGCGGGAGAGTACAATGAGCAGTTCTTC. It is translated as CSAWGLAGEYNEQFF.

The chain recombines TRBV4-2 with TRBJ2-1, with unresolved D. The germline gives CDR1 LGHNA, CDR2 YNFKEQ. CDR3 length: 14 amino acids. V lost 0 bases to trimming and J lost 5 bases, with 8 bases between them. The CDR3 DNA reads as TGTGCCAGCAGCCAAGATTTAGCCGACAATGAGCAGTTCTTC. Its translation: CASSQDLADNEQFF.

This clonotype was observed once. One end of the junction varies from germline; a read error may be responsible. The rearrangement uses TRBV20-1 and TRBJ2-1, with 9 positions matching TRBD2. The CDR3 has 15 residues. Germline V gene sequence: CDR1 DFQATT, CDR2 SNEGSKA (reference sequence). For the CDR3, the DNA is TGCAGTATTCTAGCGGGACCAAGCTCCTACAATGAGCGGTTCTTC. Encoded protein: CSILAGPSSYNERFF.

The chain has TRBV12-5 and TRBJ2-7; 12 bases are a match to TRBD2. The ends lost 1 base at V and 2 bases at J; junction bases unmatched: 3. The V gene's germline CDR1 is LGHNT and CDR2 FRNRAP. This CDR3 spans 16 amino acids. The CDR3 sequence: CASGLATSGGPYEQYF. CDR3 nucleotide sequence: TGTGCTAGTGGTTTGGCGACTAGCGGGGGACCCTACGAGCAGTACTTC.

This clonotype was observed once. The chain couples TRBV5-1 to TRBJ2-1; weak D call: TRBD1 (6 bases). V lost 7 bases and J lost 6, with 17 bases in between. The CDR3 loop spans 14 amino acids. Germline values: CDR1 SGHRS, CDR2 YFSETQ. This CDR3 reads CASGVGDTTNEQFF. CDR3 DNA: TGCGCCAGCGGCGTCGGGGACACGACCAATGAGCAGTTCTTC.

This clonotype was seen many times. J is TRBJ2-7 and V is TRBV27; weak D call: TRBD2 (5 bases). This CDR3 contains 13 residues. V was pared by 6 bases and J by 2 bases, with 11 bases between. Looked up from germline, CDR1 is MNHEY and CDR2 is SMNVEV (reference sequence). CDR3 DNA: TGTGCCAGCAGCTTAGCCGGGGCCTACGAGCAGTACTTC. Protein: CASSLAGAYEQYF.

J is TRBJ2-3 and V is TRBV4-3; TRBD2 matches 11 bases. Trimming at V came to 2 bases and at J to 4 bases, leaving 17 bases not matched to a gene. The CDR3 length is 20 residues. CDR1 is LGHNA and CDR2 is YSLEER in the germline V gene. In DNA, the CDR3 is TGCGCCAGCAGCCAACGCGAGGTGGGGCTAGCGGGAGGATGGGCAGATACGCAGTATTTT. This encodes CASSQREVGLAGGWADTQYF.

This clonotype is a singleton in its sample. The chain is built from TRBV3-1 and TRBJ1-4; D remains ambiguous. CDR1 and CDR2 (germline): LGHDT, YNNKEL (reference sequence). This CDR3 is 20 amino acids long. V was cut by 0 bases and J by 0 bases, with 20 bases left in between. The CDR3 DNA is TGTGCCAGCAGCCAAGATCCCTATCGACATACCGTTGCAACTAATGAAAAACTGTTTTTT. This translates into CASSQDPYRHTVATNEKLFF. Using reference TRBV3-1 and TRBJ1-4 for the parts outside the CDR3, the full variable domain is DTAVSQTPKYLVTQMGNDKSIKCEQNLGHDTMYWYKQDSKKFLKIMFSYNNKELIINETVPNRFSPKSPDKAHLNLHINSLELGDSAVYFCASSQDPYRHTVATNEKLFFGSGTQLSVL.

This clonotype was recorded once. The chain carries TRBV27 and TRBJ2-4; TRBD2 aligns across 7 bases. V trimming: 5 bases; J trimming: 0 bases; junction bases outside the gene matches: 7. The CDR3 is 16 amino acids. Germline CDR1 MNHEY, CDR2 SMNVEV (reference sequence). The CDR3 sequence: CASSTSSGVAKNIQYF. CDR3 DNA sequence: TGTGCCAGCAGTACCTCTAGCGGAGTAGCCAAAAACATTCAGTACTTC.

A remark on this clonotype: Given a much more abundant clone one base away, this may be a read error. The rearrangement joins TRBV7-2 to TRBJ2-5; maybe TRBD1 (5 bases). The CDR3 consists of 15 residues. Trimming stripped 2 bases from V and 2 bases from J, with 12 bases between. Germline loops: CDR1 SGHTA, CDR2 FQGNSA. CDR3 sequence (DNA): TGTGCCAGCAGCTTATATTCCGCAGGGCAAGAGACCCAGTACTTC. Translating it yields CASSLYSAGQETQYF.

This clonotype came up a few times. The genes are TRBV2 and TRBJ2-7, with 8 bases fitting TRBD2. Trimming removed 2 bases from V and 4 bases from J; junction bases left unmatched: 4. The germline V gene encodes CDR1 SNHLY and CDR2 FYNNEI. This CDR3 has 14 residues. The CDR3 spells CASSELAGFYEQYF. In nucleotides, the CDR3 is TGTGCCAGCAGTGAATTAGCGGGGTTTTACGAGCAGTACTTC.

The chain is built from TRBV5-1 and TRBJ2-1, with D unclear. Trimming removed 0 bases from V and 9 bases from J, with 13 bases in between. Germline V gene data show CDR1 as SGHRS and CDR2 as YFSETQ. CDR3 length: 14 residues. The DNA for the CDR3 is TGCGCCAGCAGCTTGGAGGGCGCGTGGGGTGAGCAGTTCTTC. It is translated as CASSLEGAWGEQFF.

V and J are TRBV7-9 and TRBJ1-6; D not resolved. The germline CDR1 and CDR2 sequences are SEHNR and FQNEAQ (reference sequence). The CDR3 sequence is 13 residues long. Between the trimmed V and J ends, which lost 1 base and 7 bases, there was a span of 5 bases. The CDR3: CASSLETNSPLHF. CDR3 DNA sequence: TGTGCCAGCAGCTTAGAGACCAATTCACCCCTCCACTTT.

The CDR3 here is CSAYDRTDTQYF. DNA for the CDR3: TGCAGTGCTTACGACCGTACAGATACGCAGTATTTT. This sequence joins TRBV20-1 and TRBJ2-3; D unresolved. The CDR3 spans 12 residues. V was cut by 5 bases and J by 3 bases, with 9 bases left in between. Germline CDR1 reads DFQATT; CDR2 reads SNEGSKA (reference sequence).

V is TRBV7-9 and J is TRBJ2-7; D is possibly TRBD2 (6 bases). The CDR3 has 15 amino acids. Deletions cut 2 bases from V and 3 bases from J, with 14 bases between. Per the germline V gene, CDR1 is SEHNR and CDR2 is FQNEAQ (reference sequence). CDR3 nucleotide sequence: TGTGCCAGCAGCTTAAAAGGGCAGGGAGGCTACGAGCAGTACTTC. Translation: CASSLKGQGGYEQYF.

The chain has TRBV6-2 or TRBV6-3 and TRBJ1-1, with 8 bases fitting TRBD1. This CDR3 has 14 residues. V gave up 4 bases and J gave up 6 bases; unmatched junction bases: 7. Germline V lookup: CDR1 MNHEY, CDR2 SVGEGT. The CDR3 sequence is CASSSPDRAPEAFF. The CDR3 nucleotides are TGTGCCAGCAGTTCGCCGGACAGGGCTCCTGAAGCTTTCTTT.